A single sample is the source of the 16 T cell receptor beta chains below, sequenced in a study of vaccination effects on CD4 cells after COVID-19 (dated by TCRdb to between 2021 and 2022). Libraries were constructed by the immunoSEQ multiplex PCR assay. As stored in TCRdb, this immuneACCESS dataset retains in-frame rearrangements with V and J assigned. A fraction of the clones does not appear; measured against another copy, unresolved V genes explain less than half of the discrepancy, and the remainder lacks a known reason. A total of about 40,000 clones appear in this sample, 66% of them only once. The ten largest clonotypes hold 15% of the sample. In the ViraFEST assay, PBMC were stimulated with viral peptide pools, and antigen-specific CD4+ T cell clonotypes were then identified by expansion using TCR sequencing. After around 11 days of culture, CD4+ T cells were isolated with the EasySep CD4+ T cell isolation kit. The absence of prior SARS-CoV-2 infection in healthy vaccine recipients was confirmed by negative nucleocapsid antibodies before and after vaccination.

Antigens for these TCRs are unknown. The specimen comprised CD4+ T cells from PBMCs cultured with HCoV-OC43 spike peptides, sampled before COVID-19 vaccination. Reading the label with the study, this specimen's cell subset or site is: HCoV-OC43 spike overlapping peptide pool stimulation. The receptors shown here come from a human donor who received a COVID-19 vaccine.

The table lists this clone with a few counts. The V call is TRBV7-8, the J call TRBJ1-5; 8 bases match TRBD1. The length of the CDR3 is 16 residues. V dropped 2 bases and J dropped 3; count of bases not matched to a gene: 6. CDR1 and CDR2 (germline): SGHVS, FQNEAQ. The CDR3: CASSLIDRGNNQPQHF. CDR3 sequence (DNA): TGTGCCAGCAGCTTAATCGACAGGGGAAACAATCAGCCCCAGCATTTT.

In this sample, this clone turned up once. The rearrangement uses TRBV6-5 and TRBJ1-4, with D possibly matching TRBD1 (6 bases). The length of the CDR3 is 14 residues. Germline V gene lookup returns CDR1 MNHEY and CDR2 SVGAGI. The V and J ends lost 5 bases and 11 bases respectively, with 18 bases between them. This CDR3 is CASSRRGGSGKLFF. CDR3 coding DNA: TGTGCCAGCAGTCGCCGTGGGGGCTCGGGGAAACTGTTTTTT.

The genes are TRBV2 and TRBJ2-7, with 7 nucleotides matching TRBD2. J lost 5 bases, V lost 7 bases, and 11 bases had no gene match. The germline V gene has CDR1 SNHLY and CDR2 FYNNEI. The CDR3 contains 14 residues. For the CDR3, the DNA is TGTGCCAGCATGGTGGGCGGGAGTAGCCACGAGCAGTACTTC. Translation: CASMVGGSSHEQYF.

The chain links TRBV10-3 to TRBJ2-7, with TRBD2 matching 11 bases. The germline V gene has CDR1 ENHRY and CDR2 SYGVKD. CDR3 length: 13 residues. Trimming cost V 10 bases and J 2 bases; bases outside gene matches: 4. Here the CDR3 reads CATALAGAYEQYF. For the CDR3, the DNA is TGTGCCACCGCACTAGCGGGGGCCTACGAGCAGTACTTC.

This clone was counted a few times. The CDR3 region has the DNA TGTGCCAGCAGCACTTACACTGAAGCTTTCTTT. This sequence encodes CASSTYTEAFF. The chain carries TRBV7-9 and TRBJ1-1; D unclear. With 5 bases removed from V and 3 bases from J, the gap between germline ends came to 4 bases. The CDR3 sequence is 11 residues long. Germline-derived CDR1 and CDR2 are SEHNR and FQNEAQ (reference sequence).

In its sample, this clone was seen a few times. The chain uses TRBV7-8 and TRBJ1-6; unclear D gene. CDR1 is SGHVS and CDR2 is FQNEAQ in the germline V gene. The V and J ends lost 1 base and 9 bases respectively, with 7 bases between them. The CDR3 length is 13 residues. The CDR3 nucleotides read TGTGCCAGCAGCTTAGTGGGGATTTCACCCCTCCACTTT. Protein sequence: CASSLVGISPLHF.

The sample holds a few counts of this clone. The chain's CDR3 is CASSARGTIPLPSYEQYF. CDR3 bases: TGTGCCAGCAGCGCGCGAGGCACAATTCCTCTACCCTCCTACGAGCAGTACTTC. J is TRBJ2-7 and V is TRBV11-2; D unresolved. This CDR3 is 18 amino acids long. Germline V gene lookup returns CDR1 SGHAT and CDR2 FQNNGV. V shed 5 bases and J shed 0 bases, with 23 bases lying between them.

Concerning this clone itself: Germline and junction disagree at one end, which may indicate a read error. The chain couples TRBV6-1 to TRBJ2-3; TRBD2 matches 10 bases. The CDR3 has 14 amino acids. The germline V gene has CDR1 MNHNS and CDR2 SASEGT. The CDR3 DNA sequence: TGTGCCAGCAGAGAAGCGGGAGGGCCAGATACGCAGTATTTT. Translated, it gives CASREAGGPDTQYF.

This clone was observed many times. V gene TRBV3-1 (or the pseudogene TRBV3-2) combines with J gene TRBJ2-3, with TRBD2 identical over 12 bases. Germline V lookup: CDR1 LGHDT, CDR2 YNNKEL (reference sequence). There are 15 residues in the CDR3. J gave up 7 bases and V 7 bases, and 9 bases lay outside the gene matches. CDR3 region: CASILAGGSNYTQYF. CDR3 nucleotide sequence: TGTGCCAGCATCCTAGCGGGGGGGAGCAATTATACGCAGTATTTT.

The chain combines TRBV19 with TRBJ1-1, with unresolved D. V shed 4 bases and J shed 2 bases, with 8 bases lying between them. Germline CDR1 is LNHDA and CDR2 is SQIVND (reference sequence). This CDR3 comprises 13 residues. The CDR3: CASSKADNTEAFF. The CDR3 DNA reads TGTGCCAGTAGTAAGGCAGATAACACTGAAGCTTTCTTT.

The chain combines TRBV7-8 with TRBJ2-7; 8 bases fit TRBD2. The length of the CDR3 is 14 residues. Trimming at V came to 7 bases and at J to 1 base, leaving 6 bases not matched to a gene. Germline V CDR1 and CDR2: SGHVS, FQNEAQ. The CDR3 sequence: CASKERELSYEQYF. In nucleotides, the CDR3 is TGTGCCAGCAAAGAGCGGGAGTTGTCCTACGAGCAGTACTTC.

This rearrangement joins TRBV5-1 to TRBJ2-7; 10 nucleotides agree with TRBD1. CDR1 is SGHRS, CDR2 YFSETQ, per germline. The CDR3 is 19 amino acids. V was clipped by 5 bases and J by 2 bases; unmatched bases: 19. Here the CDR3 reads CASRQTHPLRQGATYEQYF. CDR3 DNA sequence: TGCGCCAGCAGACAAACACACCCGCTTCGACAGGGGGCAACCTACGAGCAGTACTTC.

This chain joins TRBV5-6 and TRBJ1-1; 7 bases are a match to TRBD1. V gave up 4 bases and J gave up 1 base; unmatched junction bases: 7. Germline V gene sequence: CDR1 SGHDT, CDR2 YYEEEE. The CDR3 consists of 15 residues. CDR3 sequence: CASSRGPGGNTEAFF. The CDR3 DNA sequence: TGTGCCAGCAGCCGGGGGCCAGGGGGGAACACTGAAGCTTTCTTT.

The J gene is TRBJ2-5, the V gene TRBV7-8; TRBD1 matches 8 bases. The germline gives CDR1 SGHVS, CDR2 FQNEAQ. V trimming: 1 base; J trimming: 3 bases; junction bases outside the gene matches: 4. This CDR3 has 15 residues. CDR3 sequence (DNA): TGTGCCAGCAGCTTAGGGCGGGACAGGAAAGAGACCCAGTACTTC. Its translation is CASSLGRDRKETQYF.

This chain's CDR3 is CASSEFPGGPYEQYF. The CDR3 nucleotides are TGTGCCAGCAGTGAATTTCCAGGGGGACCCTACGAGCAGTACTTC. This rearrangement joins TRBV6-4 to TRBJ2-7; 7 bases are shared with TRBD1. The CDR3 is 15 residues long. Germline V gene sequence: CDR1 MRHNA, CDR2 SNTAGT. The ends lost 3 bases at V and 2 bases at J; junction bases unmatched: 7.

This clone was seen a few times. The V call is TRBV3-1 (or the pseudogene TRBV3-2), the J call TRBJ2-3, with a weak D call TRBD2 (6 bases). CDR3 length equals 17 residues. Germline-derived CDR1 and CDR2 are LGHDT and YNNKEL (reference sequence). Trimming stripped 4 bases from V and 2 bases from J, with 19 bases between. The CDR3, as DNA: TGTGCCAGCAGCCCCCGACTAGTCGCAAAAGACACAGATACGCAGTATTTT. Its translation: CASSPRLVAKDTDTQYF.